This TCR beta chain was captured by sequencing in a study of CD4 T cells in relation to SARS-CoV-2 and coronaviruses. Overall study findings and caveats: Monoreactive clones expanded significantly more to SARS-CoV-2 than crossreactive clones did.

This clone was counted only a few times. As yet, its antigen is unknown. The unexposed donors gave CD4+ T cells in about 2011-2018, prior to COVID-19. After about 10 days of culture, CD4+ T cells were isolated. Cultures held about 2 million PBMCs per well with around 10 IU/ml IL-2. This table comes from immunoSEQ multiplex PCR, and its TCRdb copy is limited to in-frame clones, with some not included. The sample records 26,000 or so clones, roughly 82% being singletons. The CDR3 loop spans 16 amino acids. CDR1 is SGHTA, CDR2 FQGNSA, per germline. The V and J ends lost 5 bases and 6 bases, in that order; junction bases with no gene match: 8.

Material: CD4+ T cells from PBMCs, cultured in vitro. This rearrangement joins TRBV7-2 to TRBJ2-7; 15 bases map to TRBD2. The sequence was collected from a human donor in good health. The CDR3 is CASSLQGLAGGGEQYF. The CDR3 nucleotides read TGTGCCAGCAGCCTCCAGGGACTAGCGGGGGGAGGCGAGCAGTACTTC.